This T cell receptor (beta chain) was recorded in a study of radiation and T cells in renal cell carcinoma. About the study: Nephrectomy followed 15 Gy stereotactic body radiation by 4 weeks.

In regard to this clone: Its antigen is not known.

The method was immunoSEQ multiplex PCR; TCRdb's version includes in-frame clones alone and lacks a portion of them. The sample holds around 120,000 clones; 70% to 90% are singletons and the top ten take less than 2.5%. Findings and limits, study-wide: Top tumor clonotypes rose in blood 2 weeks post-radiation, then contracted. No pretreatment tumor biopsies were available for baseline clonotypes.

CDR3 length: 14 residues. Trimming removed 1 base from V and 8 bases from J; junction bases left unmatched: 7. CDR1 SGDLS and CDR2 YYNGEE come from the germline V gene. The time point is: blood 2 weeks post-SBRT. Treatment described: 15 Gy SBRT to primary tumor, nephrectomy 4 weeks later. The patient's renal cell carcinoma had clear cell pathology. The genes are TRBV9 and TRBJ1-2; 8 bases agree with TRBD1. The sequencing used blood, collected from a patient whose treatment included radiotherapy and nephrectomy. The receptor's source is a woman between 55 and 75 years old with renal cell carcinoma. The CDR3 reads CASSVRPDRAGYTF. The CDR3 DNA follows: TGTGCCAGCAGCGTAAGACCGGACAGGGCGGGCTACACCTTC.